This record covers a single T cell receptor beta chain. The target antigen is unknown. Naive CD8 isolation took CD45RO-negative cells positively selected for CCR7 and excluded terminally differentiated effector memory CD45RA+ cells. Among the donors, all were Caucasian adults who lived in Nashville, Tennessee. The sample originates from a study of shared clonotypes between healthy human individuals. The study, taken as a whole, reports: Clonotypes shared by all four sorted-subset donors had higher generation probabilities than non-shared clonotypes. Donors were few, which limited the genetic and exposure-history diversity represented.

The CDR3 totals 15 residues. The germline gives CDR1 SEHNR, CDR2 FQNEAQ (reference sequence). Germline trimming cut 5 bases from V and 3 bases from J; bases unmatched to any gene: 3. The assay was immunoSEQ multiplex PCR, and TCRdb's table has in-frame clones only and misses some. The data contain hundreds of thousands of clones, about 96% of them seen just once; the ten biggest clones take up about 0.11%. Sequencing was performed on naive CD8+ T cells sorted from blood. This sequence originates from a woman under 40 in good health. V gene TRBV7-9 combines with J gene TRBJ2-7; TRBD2 matches 14 bases. The CDR3 coding sequence is TGTGCCAGCAGCGCTGGGACTAGCGGGAGCTACGAGCAGTACTTC. This translates into CASSAGTSGSYEQYF.